The rows below give T cell receptor beta chains drawn from one sample of a study of blood T cell repertoires in COVID-19. Using immunoSEQ multiplex PCR, the repertoire was profiled, and TCRdb retains in-frame clones only, with some absent. Of roughly 430,000 clones in the sample, 88% are singletons; the top ten hold around 1.9%. The material sequenced was PBMCs or T cells enriched from blood (not recorded which). These receptors were obtained from a woman in her 40s with acute COVID-19. Both conserved end residues are part of each CDR3. D genes are given only for firm matches. Size is omitted from some rows. Given values are once, few, many or a class for expanded clones.

TRBJ1-1 . . TRBV11-2 CASSLGPGFAEAFF TGTGCCAGCAGCTTAGGTCCGGGGTTCGCTGAAGCTTTCTTT
TRBJ1-6 TRBD1 . TRBV5-1 CASAALGQGKSPLHF TGCGCCAGCGCCGCATTGGGACAGGGAAAATCACCCCTCCACTTT
TRBJ2-3 . . TRBV7-2 CASSHQAEFITDTQYF TGTGCCAGCAGCCACCAAGCTGAGTTTATCACAGATACGCAGTATTTT
TRBJ2-2 TRBD2 . TRBV5-1 CASSYVAGGPGELFF TGCGCCAGCAGCTACGTGGCGGGGGGGCCCGGGGAGCTGTTTTTT
TRBJ1-2 TRBD1 . TRBV7-8 CASSLTEQGYGYTF TGTGCCAGCAGCTTAACGGAACAGGGGTATGGCTACACCTTC
TRBJ1-6 . once TRBV30 CAWTEGRENSPLHF TGTGCCTGGACCGAGGGTAGAGAAAACTCACCCCTCCACTTT
TRBJ2-3 . . TRBV4-1 CASSQGTGTLSTDTQYF TGCGCCAGCAGCCAAGGCACCGGGACACTAAGCACAGATACGCAGTATTTT
TRBJ2-5 . . TRBV6-5 CASSYGRETQYF TGTGCCAGCAGTTACGGGCGAGAGACCCAGTACTTC
TRBJ2-5 TRBD2 . TRBV24-1 CATSESLAGAETQYF TGTGCCACCAGTGAATCGCTAGCGGGGGCGGAGACCCAGTACTTC
TRBJ1-1 . . TRBV19 CASSSSGNTEAFF TGTGCCAGTAGTTCGTCCGGGAACACTGAAGCTTTCTTT
TRBJ1-3 . once TRBV19 CASSVQSSGNTIYF TGTGCCAGTAGTGTACAGAGCTCTGGAAACACCATATATTTT
TRBJ2-1 TRBD1 once TRBV13 CASSPKPGQGGNEQFF TGTGCCAGCAGCCCTAAACCGGGACAGGGTGGAAACGAGCAGTTCTTC
TRBJ2-2 TRBD2 . TRBV2 CASSEGTSANTGELFF TGTGCCAGCAGTGAAGGTACTAGCGCGAACACCGGGGAGCTGTTTTTT
TRBJ1-2 TRBD1 . TRBV6-5 CASSPNLQGFYTF TGTGCCAGCAGCCCGAACTTACAGGGGTTCTACACCTTC
TRBJ1-2 . . TRBV4-2 CASSQDLGGNYGYTF TGTGCCAGCAGCCAAGATCTCGGGGGAAACTATGGCTACACCTTC
TRBJ1-1 . once TRBV11-2 CASSPATGMNTEAFF TGTGCCAGCAGCCCCGCGACTGGCATGAACACTGAAGCTTTCTTT
TRBJ2-1 TRBD2 once TRBV6-4 CASSVAPRGTKYNEQFF TGTGCCAGCAGTGTCGCCCCCCGGGGGACTAAATACAATGAGCAGTTCTTC
TRBJ2-6 . . TRBV6-5 CATGDSGANVLTF TGTGCCACCGGGGATTCTGGGGCCAACGTCCTGACTTTC
TRBJ1-2 TRBD1 few TRBV7-8 CASSLAGQGWPYGYTF TGTGCCAGCAGCTTAGCGGGACAGGGATGGCCTTATGGCTACACCTTC
TRBJ2-6 TRBD1 . TRBV7-9 CASNGDSSGANVLTF TGTGCCAGCAACGGGGACAGCTCTGGGGCCAACGTCCTGACTTTC
TRBJ1-2 . . TRBV30 CAWSRQGRGYTF TGTGCCTGGAGCAGGCAGGGCCGGGGCTACACCTTC
TRBJ2-7 TRBD1 . TRBV5-6 CASSRDRGLYEQYF TGTGCCAGCAGCAGGGACAGGGGGCTCTACGAGCAGTACTTC
TRBJ1-6 . few TRBV2 CASSEGLSAGANSPLHF TGTGCCAGCAGCGAGGGTTTATCAGCAGGGGCTAATTCACCCCTCCACTTT
TRBJ1-3 TRBD1 once TRBV29-1 CSVDPIAGGSGNTIYF TGCAGCGTCGACCCGATTGCAGGGGGATCTGGAAACACCATATATTTT
TRBJ1-1 TRBD1 . TRBV7-6 CASSLESGDSFMNTEAFF TGTGCCAGCAGCTTAGAGTCTGGGGACAGTTTCATGAACACTGAAGCTTTCTTT
TRBJ1-5 . few TRBV19 CASSPGSLHNQPQHF TGTGCCAGTAGTCCGGGTTCGCTGCACAATCAGCCCCAGCATTTT
TRBJ2-7 TRBD2 few TRBV6-5 CASKRGDLYEQYF TGTGCCAGCAAGCGGGGGGATCTCTACGAGCAGTACTTC
TRBJ1-1 . . TRBV21-1 CASSKEAGGDTEAFF TGTGCCAGCAGCAAAGAAGCGGGAGGGGACACTGAAGCTTTCTTT
TRBJ1-2 . . TRBV19 CASSMALNYGYTF TGTGCCAGTAGTATGGCCCTGAACTATGGCTACACCTTC
TRBJ1-1 . . TRBV9 CASSAVSDTRTGAFF TGTGCCAGCAGCGCAGTCTCAGACACCAGAACCGGAGCTTTCTTT